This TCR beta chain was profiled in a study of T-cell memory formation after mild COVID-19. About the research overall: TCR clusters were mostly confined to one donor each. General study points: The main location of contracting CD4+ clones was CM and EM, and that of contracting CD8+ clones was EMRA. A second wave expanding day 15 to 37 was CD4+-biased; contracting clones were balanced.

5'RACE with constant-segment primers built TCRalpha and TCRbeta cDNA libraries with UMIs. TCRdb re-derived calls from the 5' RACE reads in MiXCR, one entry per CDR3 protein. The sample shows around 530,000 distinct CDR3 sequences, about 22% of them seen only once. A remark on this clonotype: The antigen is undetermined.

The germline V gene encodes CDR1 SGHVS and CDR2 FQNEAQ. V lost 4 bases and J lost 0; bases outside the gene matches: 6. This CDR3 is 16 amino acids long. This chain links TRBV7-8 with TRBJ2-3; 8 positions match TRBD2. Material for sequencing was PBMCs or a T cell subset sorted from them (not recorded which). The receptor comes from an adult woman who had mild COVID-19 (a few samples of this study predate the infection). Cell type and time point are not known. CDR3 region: CASSSLAGSSTDTQYF. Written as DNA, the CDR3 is TGTGCCAGCAGCTCCTTAGCGGGGAGTAGCACAGATACGCAGTATTTT.